This is a list of T cell receptor beta chains from one sample in a study of identical twins. TCRdb reanalysed the 5' RACE reads using MiXCR and keeps one entry per CDR3 protein. The sample records about 660,000 distinct CDR3 sequences, less than 10% being singletons. This sample was also put to use in a study of yellow fever vaccine responses in identical twins.

Sequenced material: PBMCs. These receptors all come from a woman under 30 in good health. Each CDR3 is given with its conserved first and last residue. Fields, in order: CDR3 length, J gene, clone size, V gene, D gene, CDR3 DNA, CDR3 protein. The D gene is left open where the match is weak. A row's size may be missing; if present it is once, few, many or a size class.

16 | TRBJ2-2 | NA | TRBV4-3 | TRBD1 | TGCGCCAGCAGCCGCACCGGGACAGATTACACCGGGGAGCTGTTTTTT | CASSRTGTDYTGELFF
15 | TRBJ2-3 | NA | TRBV18 | TRBD2 | TGTGCCAGCTCACCACCGGCGGGGGGGAGAGATACGCAGTATTTT | CASSPPAGGRDTQYF
15 | TRBJ2-1 | many | TRBV12-3/TRBV12-4 | NA | TGTGCCAGCAGTTTCGCCGGGCCGTCCTACAATGAGCAGTTCTTC | CASSFAGPSYNEQFF
13 | TRBJ1-1 | many | TRBV6-5 | NA | TGTGCCAGCAGTTACAAGGAAGTCACTGAAGCTTTCTTT | CASSYKEVTEAFF
17 | TRBJ2-3 | few | TRBV5-1 | TRBD2 | TGCGCCAGCAGCAAGGGACTAGCGGGAACCCTTACAGATACGCAGTATTTT | CASSKGLAGTLTDTQYF
14 | TRBJ2-7 | many | TRBV6-5 | NA | TGTGCCAGCAGTTATCTCAGCGGGCCCTACGAGCAGTACTTC | CASSYLSGPYEQYF
14 | TRBJ2-5 | NA | TRBV7-9 | NA | TGTGCCAGCAGCTCCCTCACGTACCAAGAGACCCAGTACTTC | CASSSLTYQETQYF
14 | TRBJ1-2 | many | TRBV20-1 | NA | TGCAGTGCTAGAGATTTCGGGTATCGGTATGGCTACACCTTC | CSARDFGYRYGYTF
15 | TRBJ1-2 | many | TRBV20-1 | NA | TGCAGTGCTAGAGAAGCTTCGGCCTCTAACTATGGCTACACCTTC | CSAREASASNYGYTF
13 | TRBJ1-2 | many | TRBV6-1 | NA | TGTGCCAGTACGGAGTCTCGGAACTATGGCTACACCTTC | CASTESRNYGYTF
15 | TRBJ1-5 | NA | TRBV4-3 | NA | TGCGCCAGCAGCCTAATCCCGGGGGGCAATCAGCCCCAGCATTTT | CASSLIPGGNQPQHF
14 | TRBJ2-7 | NA | TRBV6-1 | NA | TGTGCCAGCAGTCGTCCTCCAGACCGGATCGAGCAGTACTTC | CASSRPPDRIEQYF
15 | TRBJ2-5 | few | TRBV10-3 | NA | TGTGCCATCAGAGCTCAGGGGGGCCTCCAAGAGACCCAGTACTTC | CAIRAQGGLQETQYF
15 | TRBJ2-5 | NA | TRBV28 | NA | TGTGCCAGCAGTTTAGTTTCAGAGTACCAAGAGACCCAGTACTTC | CASSLVSEYQETQYF
14 | TRBJ1-5 | NA | TRBV2 | NA | TGTGCCAGCAGTGTGGGACAAAATGTGGAGCCCCAGCATTTT | CASSVGQNVEPQHF
12 | TRBJ2-5 | many | TRBV6-2/TRBV6-3 | NA | TGTGCCAGCAGTACCGGGGGAGAGACCCAGTACTTC | CASSTGGETQYF
14 | TRBJ2-7 | few | TRBV4-3 | NA | TGCGCCAGCAGCAACAAGGTAGCGTCCCACGAGCAGTACTTC | CASSNKVASHEQYF
15 | TRBJ2-2 | few | TRBV7-7 | NA | TGTGCTAGCAGCTTTAGCGCCTCTAACACCGGGGAGCTGTTTTTT | CASSFSASNTGELFF
13 | TRBJ2-5 | NA | TRBV20-1 | TRBD1 | TGCAGTGCTAGTGGGACAGGGGGGGAGACCCAGTACTTC | CSASGTGGETQYF
15 | TRBJ2-7 | few | TRBV28 | TRBD1 | TGTGCCAGCAGACCTCCCGGACAGGGGTGGTACGAGCAGTACTTC | CASRPPGQGWYEQYF
14 | TRBJ2-1 | many | TRBV20-1 | TRBD2 | TGCAGTGCTAGAGGGGGACTAGCGGGAGGTCCCCAGTTCTTC | CSARGGLAGGPQFF
15 | TRBJ1-3 | few | TRBV20-1 | NA | TGCAGTGCTATCCCACGGGGCGACTCTGGAAACACCATATATTTT | CSAIPRGDSGNTIYF
14 | TRBJ2-3 | few | TRBV7-2 | NA | TGTGCCAGCAGCTTAGAAGTGGTCACAGATACGCAGTATTTT | CASSLEVVTDTQYF
16 | TRBJ1-6 | NA | TRBV6-5 | NA | TGTGCCAGCAGTTACTTACAGTCCGGAGGTAATTCACCCCTCCACTTT | CASSYLQSGGNSPLHF
14 | TRBJ2-1 | NA | TRBV20-1 | TRBD2 | TGCAGTGCTTCAGCGGGGAGCTCCTACAATGAGCAGTTCTTC | CSASAGSSYNEQFF
15 | TRBJ2-7 | NA | TRBV6-5 | TRBD1 | TGTGCCAGCAGTTATCTACAGGGGGGCGTCTACGAGCAGTACTTC | CASSYLQGGVYEQYF
14 | TRBJ1-1 | NA | TRBV29-1 | NA | TGCAGCGTTTGGGAACACGTGATGAACACTGAAGCTTTCTTT | CSVWEHVMNTEAFF
16 | TRBJ2-7 | few | TRBV28 | TRBD2 | TGTGCCAGCAGTTTAATCACTAGCGGGAGTTTGGGAGAGCAGTACTTC | CASSLITSGSLGEQYF
14 | TRBJ1-1 | NA | TRBV6-1 | TRBD1 | TGTGCCAGCAGGAGTAGACAGGGGAACACTGAAGCTTTCTTT | CASRSRQGNTEAFF